What follows are 17 T cell receptor beta chains derived from one specimen sequenced in a study of beta chain features in type 1 diabetes. Every bit of the isolated RNA underwent reverse transcription, so sequencing read expressed TCRB transcripts. Measured with immunoSEQ multiplex PCR; TCRdb has only the in-frame clones, and not every one. The sample holds a few hundred thousand clones; more than 9.5% are singletons and the top ten take approximately 0.016%. The sequencing input was naive CD4+ T cells from blood. These receptors were taken from a woman in her twenties or thirties in good health.

The genes are TRBV29-1 and TRBJ2-7; TRBD2 aligns across 11 bases. Trimming at V came to 6 bases and at J to 9 bases, leaving 13 bases not matched to a gene. The CDR3 runs to 14 residues. Germline CDR1 is SQVTM and CDR2 is ANQGSEA. CDR3 residues: CSVRNSGRARRQYF. As DNA, the CDR3 is TGCAGCGTCCGCAATAGCGGGAGGGCCCGACGGCAGTACTTC.

This clone occurred a few times. The chain combines TRBV5-4 with TRBJ2-3; D may be TRBD2 (5 bases). Trimming cost V 3 bases and J 11 bases, with 10 bases left between them. The length of the CDR3 is 11 residues. In germline, CDR1 is SGHNT, CDR2 YYREEE (reference sequence). The CDR3 region is CASSSELEQYF. CDR3 bases: TGTGCCAGCAGCTCTGAACTAGAGCAGTATTTT.

The chain carries TRBV19 and TRBJ2-1, with a tentative D call TRBD2 (6 bases). This CDR3 region has 17 residues. CDR1 and CDR2 (germline): LNHDA, SQIVND (reference sequence). Between the trimmed V and J ends, which lost 2 bases and 0 bases, there was a span of 14 bases. CDR3 in DNA: TGTGCCAGTAGTATAAGGTGGCGGGAAGGCTCCTACAATGAGCAGTTCTTC. It yields the protein CASSIRWREGSYNEQFF.

This clone turned up a few times. The chain joins TRBV5-1 to TRBJ2-3, with D perhaps TRBD2 (6 bases). Germline loops: CDR1 SGHRS, CDR2 YFSETQ. This CDR3 contains 16 residues. V lost 7 bases to trimming and J lost 4 bases, with 22 bases between them. CDR3 sequence: CASHVLPGVGADTQYF. CDR3 nucleotides: TGCGCCAGCCACGTTCTCCCGGGAGTTGGTGCAGATACGCAGTATTTT. The full variable domain, completed using reference TRBV5-1 and TRBJ2-3, is KAGVTQTPRYLIKTRGQQVTLSCSPISGHRSVSWYQQTPGQGLQFLFEYFSETQRNKGNFPGRFSGRQFSNSRSEMNVSTLELGDSALYLCASHVLPGVGADTQYFGPGTRLTVL.

This clone was recorded a few times. The same CDR3 can be traced to other DNA sequences in this sample. The chain uses TRBV9 and TRBJ2-1, with TRBD2 matching over 7 bases. V gave up 0 bases and J gave up 0 bases; unmatched junction bases: 0. This CDR3 spans 15 amino acids. Germline V gene lookup returns CDR1 SGDLS and CDR2 YYNGEE. The CDR3 DNA follows: TGTGCCAGCAGCGTAGCGGGAGGCTCCTACAATGAGCAGTTCTTC. Amino acids: CASSVAGGSYNEQFF.

The chain joins TRBV7-3 to TRBJ2-1; perhaps TRBD2 as D (6 bases). The CDR3 consists of 15 residues. V lost 4 bases and J 0 bases, leaving 10 bases between the germline ends. CDR1 is SGHTA and CDR2 is FQGTGA in the germline V gene. The CDR3 DNA is TGTGCCAGCAGCTGGACTACGAGCTCCTACAATGAGCAGTTCTTC. Encoded protein: CASSWTTSSYNEQFF.

The sample holds a few counts of this clone. The chain combines TRBV18 with TRBJ2-1; a possible D gene is TRBD2 (5 bases). V lost 0 bases to trimming and J lost 1 base, with 10 bases between them. The CDR3 is made up of 16 amino acids. Per the germline V gene, CDR1 is KGHSH and CDR2 is LQKENI. CDR3 nucleotide sequence: TGTGCCAGCTCACCACCCCGTGAGGGATCCTACAATGAGCAGTTCTTC. Its translation is CASSPPREGSYNEQFF. Full variable domain (rest looked up from reference TRBV18 and TRBJ2-1): NAGVMQNPRHLVRRRGQEARLRCSPMKGHSHVYWYRQLPEEGLKFMVYLQKENIIDESGMPKERFSAEFPKEGPSILRIQQVVRGDSAAYFCASSPPREGSYNEQFFGPGTRLTVL.

J is TRBJ1-1 and V is TRBV18; a weak D match, TRBD1 (5 bases). CDR1 KGHSH and CDR2 LQKENI come from the germline V gene. V was clipped by 2 bases and J by 2 bases, with 12 bases between them. The CDR3 spans 15 residues. The CDR3, as DNA: TGTGCCAGCTCACCAAGGGGTGCCCTCAACACTGAAGCTTTCTTT. Translating gives CASSPRGALNTEAFF.

The rearrangement joins TRBV5-4 to TRBJ1-3, with D unclear. V lost 0 bases to trimming and J lost 1 base, with 5 bases between them. The germline V gene has CDR1 SGHNT and CDR2 YYREEE (reference sequence). The CDR3 loop spans 14 amino acids. CDR3 residues: CASSLGVSGNTIYF. In nucleotides, the CDR3 is TGTGCCAGCAGCTTGGGAGTGTCTGGAAACACCATATATTTT.

The chain links TRBV5-1 to TRBJ2-3; 10 nucleotides agree with TRBD2. CDR1 is SGHRS, CDR2 YFSETQ, per germline. The CDR3 has 17 amino acids. J gave up 2 bases and V 0 bases, and 6 bases lay outside the gene matches. For the CDR3, the DNA is TGCGCCAGCAGCTTGGGGGCGAGCGGGAGGGCCACAGATACGCAGTATTTT. Translating it yields CASSLGASGRATDTQYF.

This chain uses TRBV28 with TRBJ2-7, with 9 bases identical to TRBD2. The V gene end was trimmed by 6 bases and the J gene end by 3 bases; junction bases not matched to a gene: 9. Germline CDR1 and CDR2: MDHEN and SYDVKM. The CDR3 sequence is 15 residues long. The CDR3 sequence: CASRPRRAGGYEQYF. CDR3 bases: TGTGCCAGCAGACCTAGGAGAGCGGGAGGCTACGAGCAGTACTTC.

In its sample, this clone was seen a few times. V gene TRBV5-1 combines with J gene TRBJ2-1, with 11 bases matching TRBD2. Looked up from germline, CDR1 is SGHRS and CDR2 is YFSETQ. This CDR3 spans 19 amino acids. V was pared by 0 bases and J by 1 base, with 9 bases of the junction left unmatched. CDR3 amino acids: CASSLAPLGLAASYNEQFF. CDR3 in DNA: TGCGCCAGCAGCTTGGCCCCTCTGGGACTAGCGGCTTCCTACAATGAGCAGTTCTTC.

In this sample, this clone turned up a few times. V is TRBV5-1 and J is TRBJ2-3, with 8 bases matching TRBD2. Germline V gene data show CDR1 as SGHRS and CDR2 as YFSETQ. The CDR3 totals 14 residues. The V segment lost 6 bases and the J segment 3 bases; nucleotides outside the gene matches: 6. The CDR3 DNA follows: TGCGCCAGCAACAGGGAGCGGGAGACAGATACGCAGTATTTT. It yields the protein CASNRERETDTQYF. Variable domain in full (rest from reference TRBV5-1 and TRBJ2-3): KAGVTQTPRYLIKTRGQQVTLSCSPISGHRSVSWYQQTPGQGLQFLFEYFSETQRNKGNFPGRFSGRQFSNSRSEMNVSTLELGDSALYLCASNRERETDTQYFGPGTRLTVL.

The rearrangement links TRBV4-2 to TRBJ2-1, with 10 bases matching TRBD2. The germline gives CDR1 LGHNA, CDR2 YNFKEQ. With V trimmed by 0 bases and J by 8 bases, 7 bases remained unmatched. The CDR3 spans 16 residues. DNA for the CDR3: TGTGCCAGCAGCCAAGAGTTAGGGACTAGCGTCTATGAGCAGTTCTTC. It specifies CASSQELGTSVYEQFF.

This clone was seen a few times. J is TRBJ2-2 and V is TRBV7-2; D may be TRBD2 (5 bases). Per germline, CDR1 SGHTA and CDR2 FQGNSA. This CDR3 comprises 15 residues. Trimming cost V 0 bases and J 6 bases, with 11 bases left between them. The DNA of the CDR3 is TGTGCCAGCAGCTTAGCGCCGGGGAGTGCCGGGGAGCTGTTTTTT. The encoded protein is CASSLAPGSAGELFF.

A remark on this clone: Other DNA sequences within the sample encode an identical CDR3. The CDR3 spells CASSSGQGSYEQYF. The CDR3, as DNA: TGTGCCAGCAGCTCGGGGCAGGGGTCCTACGAGCAGTACTTC. V and J are TRBV5-6 and TRBJ2-7, with a possible D match to TRBD1 (6 bases). In germline, CDR1 is SGHDT, CDR2 YYEEEE. V lost 3 bases and J 1 base, leaving 11 bases between the germline ends. CDR3 size: 14 residues.

The chain couples TRBV27 to TRBJ2-1, with 12 bases matching TRBD2. After removal of 5 bases from V and 8 bases from J, the junction contained 7 bases not matched to a gene. This CDR3 region has 15 residues. CDR1 MNHEY and CDR2 SMNVEV come from the germline V gene (reference sequence). CDR3 nucleotides: TGTGCCAGCAGTCCTCTAGCGGGAGGGGTCCATGAGCAGTTCTTC. Residues: CASSPLAGGVHEQFF.